Given below is one T cell receptor (beta chain) in context. This clonotype was observed a few times. Its antigen target is currently unknown. No base quality information exists; no much larger clone differs at one position. The junction carries 11 bases between V and J, which are trimmed by 6 bases and 2 bases respectively. There are 14 amino acids in the CDR3, from cysteine to phenylalanine inclusive. CDR3 DNA only is kept here, 42 bases in frame from base 1. The germline V gene supplies CDR1 MNHEY and CDR2 SVGAGI. These data belong to a study of T cells in Graves' hyperthyroidism and ophthalmopathy (dated by TCRdb to the late 2010s). Regarding the study in general: Peripheral blood was sampled at the time of initial diagnosis, prior to any treatment. A discovery cohort of fewer than 110 patients, roughly 43 with Graves' ophthalmopathy and under 60 with stable Graves' hyperthyroidism, was used to find distinguishing TCR V-J signatures. Whether ophthalmopathy could be predicted prospectively was tested in an independent validation cohort made up of 18 to 20 hyperthyroidism patients plus 17 patients who later progressed to ophthalmopathy. The 100 or so discovery patients were divided at random into training and test sets in a 7:3 ratio. Following sampling, methimazole starting at 30 mg daily was given to hyperthyroidism patients, and high-dose intravenous methylprednisolone was given to ophthalmopathy patients. In about 6 Graves' hyperthyroidism patients, the study also compared T-cell repertoires from thyroid tissue with T-cell repertoires from blood. TCR Vbeta CDR3 sequencing of around 130 peripheral blood samples (43 ophthalmopathy, roughly 74 hyperthyroidism and roughly 17 progressor patients) is reported in the paper. Results the study describes overall, beyond this receptor: Sample size was not statistically predetermined, and investigators were not blinded to group allocation. Most expanded thyroid clonotypes (frequency above 0.001) were also detected in blood, a finding suggesting that blood repertoires may reflect thyroid immune responses. A 13 V-J signature model separated ophthalmopathy from stable hyperthyroidism, with 87.88% sensitivity and around 84% specificity in cross-validation and 80%/75% in testing. During validation, the model predicted progression to ophthalmopathy a median of around 7 months ahead of onset, with almost 71% sensitivity and 72.22% specificity.

Amplification of TCR beta CDR3 regions was carried out from RNA transcripts. The TCR CDR3 was subjected to a first round of RT-PCR using the HTBI primer set and the Qiagen OneStep RT-PCR kit. Libraries were constructed in a second round of multiplex PCR, after which size selection and purification were carried out. Paired-end sequencing of the libraries was performed with 100 bp reads on an Illumina HiSeq2000. The paper's processing steps were these. SOAPnuke was used to process the raw data, removing reads that contained adapters or uncalled bases, had a mean Phred below 15, or lacked an exact match to the constant primer or identifier. High-quality paired reads were merged with COPE v1.2.5, and unique nucleotide sequences were defined as clonotypes. MiTCR v1.1 was used to align the clonotypes against IMGT TRBV, TRBD and TRBJ reference segments. The analysis included only V-J combinations with a frequency above 0.0001, which together covered approximately 99% of the repertoires. A TCS score was defined as the ratio of F50 (clonal expansion) to E x V (chaos), with BLOSUM62-based TCRdist applied between CDR3 peptides within each V-J. Welch's t-statistics and random forest reduced roughly 540 V-J features to about 12, which were used in a naive Bayes classifier (R e1071). The Morisita-Horn index was used to measure how similar the thyroid and blood repertoires were. The raw public reads went through TCRdb reprocessing: fastp at Q25, MiXCR clone calling, in-frame beta chains kept. Identical CDR3 proteins give one entry, which carries the most common genes and DNA. The V and J calls were not made by the authors but by TCRdb's processing. The sample contains roughly 710,000 distinct CDR3 sequences, 35% of them found a single time. The top ten constitute around 31% of the sample.

Stable Graves' hyperthyroidism was defined as the absence of progression to ophthalmopathy over 18 months of follow-up. The hyperthyroidism patients were between 18 and 65 years old and newly diagnosed, with a disease duration of less than 2 months. The study excluded patients with uncontrolled infections, other autoimmune diseases, pregnancy or lactation. Clinical symptoms, serum thyroxine and TRAb, thyroid ultrasound, and orbital computed tomography formed the basis for the diagnoses. PBMCs were isolated from about 9 ml of fresh peripheral blood by Ficoll-Paque density gradient centrifugation. Trizol reagent was used to extract total RNA, and RNA quality was then checked on an Agilent 2100 Bioanalyzer.

Sequencing was performed on blood. The chain is encoded by TRBV6-5 joined to TRBJ1-5; the D gene identity is not certain. The TCR originated in a woman aged 40 to 49 with Graves' hyperthyroidism. The sequenced DNA: TGTGCCAGCAGCATTAACCGGGGCAATCAGCCCCAGCATTTT. Its protein product is CASSINRGNQPQHF.